The text below deals with one TCR beta chain. Its matching antigen is unknown. The study ran its PCR with 60 Vbeta and 13 Jbeta primers. Measured with immunoSEQ multiplex PCR; TCRdb has only the in-frame clones, and not every one. In the table there are some 150,000 clones, 65% to 85% of which are singletons. These data belong to a study of cytomegalovirus exposure and HLA in healthy donors. Study in general: An earlier analysis identified 95 million to 120 million unique TCR beta sequences in approximately 190 million T cells.

Study conclusions and caveats: The only immune exposure information that was available was CMV serostatus. Donors were assumed by presence/absence analyses to have roughly uniform sequencing depth.

The CDR3 covers 17 residues. The TCR comes from a woman aged 18 to 35 in good health and CMV-seronegative. The sequenced material came from PBMCs. The V gene is TRBV21-1, the J gene TRBJ2-6; TRBD1 is the table's D call and was not checked against the DNA. TRBV21-1 is designated a pseudogene. CDR3 sequence: CASSKGQGSSGANVLTF. The DNA for the CDR3 is TGTGCCAGCAGCAAGGGACAGGGTAGCTCTGGGGCCAACGTCCTGACTTTC.